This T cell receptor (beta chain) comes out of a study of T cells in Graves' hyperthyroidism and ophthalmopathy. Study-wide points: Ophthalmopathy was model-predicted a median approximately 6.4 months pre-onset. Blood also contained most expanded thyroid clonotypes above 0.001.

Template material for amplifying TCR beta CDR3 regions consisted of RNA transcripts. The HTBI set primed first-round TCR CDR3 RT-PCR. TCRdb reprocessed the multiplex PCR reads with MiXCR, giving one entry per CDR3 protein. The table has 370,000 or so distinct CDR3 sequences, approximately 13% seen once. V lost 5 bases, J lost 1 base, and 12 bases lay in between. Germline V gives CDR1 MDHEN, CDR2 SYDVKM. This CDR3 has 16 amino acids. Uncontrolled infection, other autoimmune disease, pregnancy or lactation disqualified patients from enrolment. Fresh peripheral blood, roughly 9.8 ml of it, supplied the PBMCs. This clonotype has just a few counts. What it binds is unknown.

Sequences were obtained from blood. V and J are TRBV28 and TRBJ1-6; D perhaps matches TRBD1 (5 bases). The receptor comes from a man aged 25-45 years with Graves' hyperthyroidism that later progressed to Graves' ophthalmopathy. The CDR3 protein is CASSGPKGSYNSPLHF. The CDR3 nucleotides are TGTGCCAGCAGTGGCCCGAAGGGGTCCTATAATTCACCCCTCCACTTT. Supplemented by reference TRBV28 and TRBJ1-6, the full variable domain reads DVKVTQSSRYLVKRTGEKVFLECVQDMDHENMFWYRQDPGLGLRLIYFSYDVKMKEKGDIPEGYSVSREKKERFSLILESASTNQTSMYLCASSGPKGSYNSPLHFGNGTRLTVT.